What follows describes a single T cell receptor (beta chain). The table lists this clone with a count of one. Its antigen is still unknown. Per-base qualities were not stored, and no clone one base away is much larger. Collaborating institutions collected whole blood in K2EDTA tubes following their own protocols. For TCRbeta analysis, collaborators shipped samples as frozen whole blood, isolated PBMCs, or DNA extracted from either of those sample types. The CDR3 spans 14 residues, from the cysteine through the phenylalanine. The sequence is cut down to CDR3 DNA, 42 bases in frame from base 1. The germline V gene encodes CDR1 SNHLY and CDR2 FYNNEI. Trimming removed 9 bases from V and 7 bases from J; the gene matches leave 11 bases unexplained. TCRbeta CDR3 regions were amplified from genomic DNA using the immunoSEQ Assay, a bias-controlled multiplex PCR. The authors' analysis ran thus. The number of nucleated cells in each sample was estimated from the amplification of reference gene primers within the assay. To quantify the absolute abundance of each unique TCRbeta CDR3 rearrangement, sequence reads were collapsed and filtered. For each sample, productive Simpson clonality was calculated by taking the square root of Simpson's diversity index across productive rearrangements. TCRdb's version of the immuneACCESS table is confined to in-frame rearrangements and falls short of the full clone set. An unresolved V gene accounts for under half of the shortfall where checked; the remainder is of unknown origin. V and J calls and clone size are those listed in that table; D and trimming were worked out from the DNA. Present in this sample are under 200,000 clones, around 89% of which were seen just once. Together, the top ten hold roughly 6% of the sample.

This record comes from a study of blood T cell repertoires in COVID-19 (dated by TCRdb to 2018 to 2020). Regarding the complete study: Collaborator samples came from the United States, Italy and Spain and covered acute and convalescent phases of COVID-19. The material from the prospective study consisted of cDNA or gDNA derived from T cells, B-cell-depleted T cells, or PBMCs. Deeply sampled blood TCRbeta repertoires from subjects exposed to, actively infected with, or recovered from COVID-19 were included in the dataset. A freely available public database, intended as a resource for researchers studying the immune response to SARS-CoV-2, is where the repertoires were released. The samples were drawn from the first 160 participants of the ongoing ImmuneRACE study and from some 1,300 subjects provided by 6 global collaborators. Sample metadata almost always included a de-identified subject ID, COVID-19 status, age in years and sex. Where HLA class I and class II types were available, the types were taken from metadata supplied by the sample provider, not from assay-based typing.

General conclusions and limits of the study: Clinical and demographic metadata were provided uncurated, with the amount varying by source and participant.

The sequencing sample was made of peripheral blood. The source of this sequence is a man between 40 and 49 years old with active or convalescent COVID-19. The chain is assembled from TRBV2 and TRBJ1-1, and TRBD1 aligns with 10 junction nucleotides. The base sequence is TGTGCCAGTTCACCGGGACAGGGGATTATTGAAGCTTTCTTT. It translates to CASSPGQGIIEAFF. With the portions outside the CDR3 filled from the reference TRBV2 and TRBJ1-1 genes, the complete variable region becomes EPEVTQTPSHQVTQMGQEVILRCVPISNHLYFYWYRQILGQKVEFLVSFYNNEISEKSEIFDDQFSVERPDGSNFTLKIRSTKLEDSAMYFCASSPGQGIIEAFFGQGTRLTVV.